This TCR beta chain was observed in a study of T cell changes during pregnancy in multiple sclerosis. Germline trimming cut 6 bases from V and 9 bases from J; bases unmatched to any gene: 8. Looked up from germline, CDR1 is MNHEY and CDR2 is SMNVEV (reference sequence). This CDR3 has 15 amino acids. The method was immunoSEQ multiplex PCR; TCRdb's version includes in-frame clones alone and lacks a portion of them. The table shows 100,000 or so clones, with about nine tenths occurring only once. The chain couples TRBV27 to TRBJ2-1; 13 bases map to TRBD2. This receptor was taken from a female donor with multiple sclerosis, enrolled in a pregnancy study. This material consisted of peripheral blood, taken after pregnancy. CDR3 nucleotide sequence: TGTGCCAGCAGCCCCGGGACTAGCGGGGAGGGTGAGCAGTTCTTC. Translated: CASSPGTSGEGEQFF.